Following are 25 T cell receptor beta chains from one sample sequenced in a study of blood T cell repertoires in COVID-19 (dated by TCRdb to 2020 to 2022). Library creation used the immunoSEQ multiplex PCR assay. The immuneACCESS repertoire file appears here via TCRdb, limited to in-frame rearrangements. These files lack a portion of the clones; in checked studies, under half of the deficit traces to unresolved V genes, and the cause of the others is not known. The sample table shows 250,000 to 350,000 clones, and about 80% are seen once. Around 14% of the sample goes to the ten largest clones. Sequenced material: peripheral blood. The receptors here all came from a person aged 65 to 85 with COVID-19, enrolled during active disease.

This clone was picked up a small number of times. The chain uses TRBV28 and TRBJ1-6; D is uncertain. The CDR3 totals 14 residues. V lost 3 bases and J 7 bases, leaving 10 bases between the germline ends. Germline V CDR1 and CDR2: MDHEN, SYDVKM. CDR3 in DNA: TGTGCCAGCAGTTTGGTCCTGGCCAATTCACCCCTCCACTTT. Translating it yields CASSLVLANSPLHF.

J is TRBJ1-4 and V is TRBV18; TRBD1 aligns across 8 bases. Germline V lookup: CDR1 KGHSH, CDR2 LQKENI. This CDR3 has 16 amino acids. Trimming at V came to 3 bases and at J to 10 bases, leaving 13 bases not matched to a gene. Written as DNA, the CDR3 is TGTGCCAGCTCACCGGGTGGAACAGGGGGGAATCGAAAACTGTTTTTT. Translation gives CASSPGGTGGNRKLFF.

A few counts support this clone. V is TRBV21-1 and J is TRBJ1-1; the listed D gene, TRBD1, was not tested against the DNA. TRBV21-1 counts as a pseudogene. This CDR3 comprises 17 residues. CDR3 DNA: TGTGCCAGCAGCCCGAGAGATTTACAGGGGGGAGGAACTGAAGCTTTCTTT. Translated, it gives CASSPRDLQGGGTEAFF.

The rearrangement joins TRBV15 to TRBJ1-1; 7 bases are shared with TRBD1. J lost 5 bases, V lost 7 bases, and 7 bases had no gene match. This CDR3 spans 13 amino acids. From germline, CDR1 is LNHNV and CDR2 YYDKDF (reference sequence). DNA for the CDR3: TGTGCCACCAAACAGAACAGGGGAACTGAAGCTTTCTTT. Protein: CATKQNRGTEAFF.

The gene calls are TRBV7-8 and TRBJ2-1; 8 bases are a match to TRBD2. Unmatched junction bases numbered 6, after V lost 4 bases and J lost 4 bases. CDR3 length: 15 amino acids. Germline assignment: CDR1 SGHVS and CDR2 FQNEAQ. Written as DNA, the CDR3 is TGTGCCAGCAGCTCCTTACCGGGGGGGTACAATGAGCAGTTCTTC. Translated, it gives CASSSLPGGYNEQFF.

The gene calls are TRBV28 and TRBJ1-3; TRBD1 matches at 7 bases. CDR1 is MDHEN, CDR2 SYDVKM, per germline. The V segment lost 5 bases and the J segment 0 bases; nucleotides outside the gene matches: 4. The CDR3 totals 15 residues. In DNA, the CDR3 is TGTGCCAGCAGTAAGACAGGGAACTCTGGAAACACCATATATTTT. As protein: CASSKTGNSGNTIYF.

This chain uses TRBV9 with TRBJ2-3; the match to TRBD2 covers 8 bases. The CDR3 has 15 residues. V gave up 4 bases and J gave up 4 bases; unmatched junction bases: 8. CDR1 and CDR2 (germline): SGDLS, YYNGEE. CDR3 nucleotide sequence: TGTGCCAGCAGCCGGGGGGGGGCGTTCGCAGATACGCAGTATTTT. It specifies CASSRGGAFADTQYF.

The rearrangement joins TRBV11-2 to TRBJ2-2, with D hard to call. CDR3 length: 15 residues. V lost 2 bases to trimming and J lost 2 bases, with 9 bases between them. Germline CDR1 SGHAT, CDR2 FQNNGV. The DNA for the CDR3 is TGTGCCAGCAGCTTACTAGTAATCAACACCGGGGAGCTGTTTTTT. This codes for CASSLLVINTGELFF.

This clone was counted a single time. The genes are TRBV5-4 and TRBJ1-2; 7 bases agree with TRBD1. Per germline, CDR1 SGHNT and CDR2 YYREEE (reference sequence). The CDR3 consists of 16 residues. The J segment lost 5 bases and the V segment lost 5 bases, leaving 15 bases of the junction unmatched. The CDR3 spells CASSGLQGQAAYGYTF. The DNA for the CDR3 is TGTGCCAGCAGTGGTTTACAGGGGCAGGCGGCGTATGGCTACACCTTC.

The DNA for the CDR3 is TGTGCCAGCAGGGCCGCTCAGGGCAAAGCTTTCTTT. This sequence encodes CASRAAQGKAFF. The V gene is TRBV6-6, the J gene TRBJ1-1, with D possibly being TRBD1 (5 bases). Trimming cost V 6 bases and J 9 bases, with 14 bases left between them. Germline loops: CDR1 MNHNY, CDR2 SVGAGI (reference sequence). The CDR3 is 12 residues long.

The CDR3 here is CASSRPGTVPDYGYTF. DNA for the CDR3: TGTGCCAGCAGTCGGCCCGGGACAGTCCCAGACTATGGCTACACCTTC. The rearrangement uses TRBV6-2 or TRBV6-3 and TRBJ1-2, with 7 bases identical to TRBD1. Unmatched junction bases numbered 12, after V lost 5 bases and J lost 3 bases. Germline loops: CDR1 MNHEY, CDR2 SVGEGT. CDR3 length equals 16 residues.

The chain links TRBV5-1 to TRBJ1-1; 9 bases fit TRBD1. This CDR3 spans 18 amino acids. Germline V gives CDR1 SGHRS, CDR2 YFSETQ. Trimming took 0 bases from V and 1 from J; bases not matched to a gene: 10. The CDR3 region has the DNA TGCGCCAGCAGCTTGGGAGGCGGGACAGGGACCGGGAACACTGAAGCTTTCTTT. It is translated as CASSLGGGTGTGNTEAFF.

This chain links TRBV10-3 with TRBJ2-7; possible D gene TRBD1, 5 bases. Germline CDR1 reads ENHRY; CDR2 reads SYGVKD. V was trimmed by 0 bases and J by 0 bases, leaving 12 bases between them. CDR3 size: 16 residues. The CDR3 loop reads CAISESGQVSSYEQYF. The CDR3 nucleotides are TGTGCCATCAGTGAGTCGGGGCAGGTCAGCTCCTACGAGCAGTACTTC.

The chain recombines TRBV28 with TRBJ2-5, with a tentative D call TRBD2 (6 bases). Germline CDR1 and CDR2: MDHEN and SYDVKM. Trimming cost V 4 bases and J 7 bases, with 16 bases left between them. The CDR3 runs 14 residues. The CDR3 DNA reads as TGTGCCAGCAGTTCCACGGAGCGGGCGGTGACCCAGTACTTC. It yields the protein CASSSTERAVTQYF.

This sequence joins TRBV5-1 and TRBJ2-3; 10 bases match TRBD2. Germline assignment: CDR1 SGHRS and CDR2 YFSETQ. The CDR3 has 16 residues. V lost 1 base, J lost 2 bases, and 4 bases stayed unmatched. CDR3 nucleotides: TGCGCCAGCAGCTTGTTCGGACTAGCGGCCACAGATACGCAGTATTTT. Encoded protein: CASSLFGLAATDTQYF.

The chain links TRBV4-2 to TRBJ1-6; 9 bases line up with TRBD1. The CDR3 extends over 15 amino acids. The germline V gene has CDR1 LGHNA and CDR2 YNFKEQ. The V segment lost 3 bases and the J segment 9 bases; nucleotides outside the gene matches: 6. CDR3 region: CASSQLGQGGSPLHF. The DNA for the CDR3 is TGTGCCAGCAGCCAGCTGGGACAGGGTGGTTCACCCCTCCACTTT.

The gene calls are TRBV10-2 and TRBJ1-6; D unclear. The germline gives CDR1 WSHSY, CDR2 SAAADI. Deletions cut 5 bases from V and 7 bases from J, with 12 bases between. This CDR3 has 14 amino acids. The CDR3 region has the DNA TGCGCCAGCAGTTTGTCGGTTCGCAATTCACCCCTCCACTTT. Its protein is CASSLSVRNSPLHF.

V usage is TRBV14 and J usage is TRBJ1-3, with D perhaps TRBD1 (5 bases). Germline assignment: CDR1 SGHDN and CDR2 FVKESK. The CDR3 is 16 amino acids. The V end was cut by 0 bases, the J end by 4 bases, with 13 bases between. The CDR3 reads CASSQDTGRYGNTIYF. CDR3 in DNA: TGTGCCAGCAGCCAAGATACAGGACGATACGGAAACACCATATATTTT.

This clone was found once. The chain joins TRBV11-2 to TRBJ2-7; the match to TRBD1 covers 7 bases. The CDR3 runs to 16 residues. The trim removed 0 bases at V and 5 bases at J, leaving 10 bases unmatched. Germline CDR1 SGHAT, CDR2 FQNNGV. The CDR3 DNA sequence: TGTGCCAGCAGCTTAGATTCGACAGGGTACTTCGACGAGCAGTACTTC. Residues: CASSLDSTGYFDEQYF.

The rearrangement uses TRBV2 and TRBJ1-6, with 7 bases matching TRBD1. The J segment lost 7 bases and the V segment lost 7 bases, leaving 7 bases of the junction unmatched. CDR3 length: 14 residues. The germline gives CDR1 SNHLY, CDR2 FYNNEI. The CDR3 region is CASKRTGDNSPLHF. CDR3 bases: TGTGCCAGCAAGCGAACAGGGGACAATTCACCCCTCCACTTT.

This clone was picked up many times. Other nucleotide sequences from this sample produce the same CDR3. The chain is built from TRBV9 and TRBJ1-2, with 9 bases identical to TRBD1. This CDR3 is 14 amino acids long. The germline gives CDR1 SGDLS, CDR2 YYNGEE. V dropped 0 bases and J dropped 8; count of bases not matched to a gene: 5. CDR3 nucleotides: TGTGCCAGCAGCGTAGATAACAGGGGGCACGGCTACACCTTC. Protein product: CASSVDNRGHGYTF.

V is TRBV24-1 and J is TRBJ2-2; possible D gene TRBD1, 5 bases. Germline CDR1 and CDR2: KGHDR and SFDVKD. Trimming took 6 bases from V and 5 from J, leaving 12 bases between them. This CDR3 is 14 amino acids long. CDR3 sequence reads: CATSSRGRTGELFF. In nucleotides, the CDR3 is TGTGCCACCAGTAGTAGGGGAAGAACCGGGGAGCTGTTTTTT.

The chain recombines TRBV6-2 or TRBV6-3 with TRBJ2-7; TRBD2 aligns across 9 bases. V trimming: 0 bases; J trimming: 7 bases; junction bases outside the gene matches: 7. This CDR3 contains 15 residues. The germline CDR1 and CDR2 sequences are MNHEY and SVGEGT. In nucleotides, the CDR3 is TGTGCCAGCAGTTACTCGATCTCTAGCGGGACTGAGCAGTACTTC. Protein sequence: CASSYSISSGTEQYF.

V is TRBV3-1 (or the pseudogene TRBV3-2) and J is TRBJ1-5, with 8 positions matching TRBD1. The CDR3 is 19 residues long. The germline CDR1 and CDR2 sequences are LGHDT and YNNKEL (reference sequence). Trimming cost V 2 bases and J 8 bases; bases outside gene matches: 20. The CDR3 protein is CASSQMSGTGSLFGKPQHF. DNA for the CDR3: TGTGCCAGCAGCCAAATGAGCGGGACAGGCTCTCTTTTCGGGAAGCCCCAGCATTTT.

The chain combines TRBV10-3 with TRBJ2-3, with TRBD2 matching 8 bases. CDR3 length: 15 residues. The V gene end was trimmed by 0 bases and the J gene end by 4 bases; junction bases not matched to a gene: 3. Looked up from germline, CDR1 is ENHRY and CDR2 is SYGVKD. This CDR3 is CAISESGGEADTQYF. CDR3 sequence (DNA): TGTGCCATCAGTGAGTCCGGGGGGGAGGCAGATACGCAGTATTTT.